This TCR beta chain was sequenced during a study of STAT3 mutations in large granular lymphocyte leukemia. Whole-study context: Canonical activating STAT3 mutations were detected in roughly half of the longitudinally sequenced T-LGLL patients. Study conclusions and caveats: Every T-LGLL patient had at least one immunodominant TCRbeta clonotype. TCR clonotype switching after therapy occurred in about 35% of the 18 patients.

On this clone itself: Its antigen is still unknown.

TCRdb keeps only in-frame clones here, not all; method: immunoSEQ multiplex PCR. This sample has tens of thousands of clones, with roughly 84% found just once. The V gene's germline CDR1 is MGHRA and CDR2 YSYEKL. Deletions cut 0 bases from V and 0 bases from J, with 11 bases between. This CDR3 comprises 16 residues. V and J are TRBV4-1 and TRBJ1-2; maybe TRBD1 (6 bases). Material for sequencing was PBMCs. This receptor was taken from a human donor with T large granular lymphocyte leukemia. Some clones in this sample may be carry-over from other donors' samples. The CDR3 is CASSQDKDRANYGYTF. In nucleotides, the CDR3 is TGCGCCAGCAGCCAAGATAAGGACAGAGCTAACTATGGCTACACCTTC.